These 6 T cell receptor beta chains were all obtained from the same sample, sequenced in a study of OX40 agonist ivuxolimab in advanced cancers. TCRdb's table, derived via immunoSEQ multiplex PCR, lists solely in-frame clones and lacks some. The sample consists of around 76,000 clones, about nine tenths of them appearing once. The input for sequencing was CD4+ or CD8+ T cells sorted from blood, taken in a trial of the OX40 agonist ivuxolimab. These receptors were obtained from an adult with an advanced solid tumor such as melanoma, head and neck, liver or kidney cancer.

The V call is TRBV1, the J call TRBJ1-2; the D call in the table, TRBD1, was not verified against the DNA. TRBV1 is a pseudogene locus. CDR3 length: 17 residues. The CDR3 nucleotides are TGCACCAGCAGCAAATTTAAGGGGACAGTGTTCAACTATGGCTACACCTTC. It yields the protein CTSSKFKGTVFNYGYTF.

The chain employs TRBV9 and TRBJ2-7; D tentatively reads TRBD1 or TRBD2 (5 bases each). Germline-derived CDR1 and CDR2 are SGDLS and YYNGEE. V lost 4 bases and J 1 base, leaving 15 bases between the germline ends. This CDR3 is 15 amino acids long. CDR3 in amino acids: CASSLGPRVSYEQYF. CDR3 nucleotide sequence: TGTGCCAGCAGCCTGGGACCGAGGGTATCCTACGAGCAGTACTTC.

There are a few counts of this clone. The genes are TRBV19 and TRBJ2-7; D is uncertain. The CDR3 has 13 residues. Germline V lookup: CDR1 LNHDA, CDR2 SQIVND (reference sequence). V was pared by 8 bases and J by 3 bases, with 14 bases between. CDR3 loop: CASALQIDYEQYF. The CDR3 bases are TGTGCCAGTGCTCTCCAGATAGACTACGAGCAGTACTTC.

In its sample, this clone was seen once. Other DNA sequences in this sample translate to the same CDR3. The chain couples TRBV5-1 to TRBJ2-7; the D gene is possibly TRBD1 (6 bases). The CDR3 sequence is 14 residues long. Germline CDR1 SGHRS, CDR2 YFSETQ. Trimming removed 7 bases at V and 5 bases at J, with 19 bases between. The CDR3 DNA is TGCGCCAGCTACCCTGAAATCAGGGGCCACGAGCAGTACTTC. Its translation: CASYPEIRGHEQYF. Drawing the rest from reference TRBV5-1 and TRBJ2-7, the complete variable domain is KAGVTQTPRYLIKTRGQQVTLSCSPISGHRSVSWYQQTPGQGLQFLFEYFSETQRNKGNFPGRFSGRQFSNSRSEMNVSTLELGDSALYLCASYPEIRGHEQYFGPGTRLTVT.

The chain's CDR3 is CASSLASGGTHNEQFF. Written as DNA, the CDR3 is TGCGCCAGCAGCTTGGCTAGCGGGGGGACTCACAATGAGCAGTTCTTC. V is TRBV5-1 and J is TRBJ2-1, with 11 bases that match TRBD2. The CDR3 covers 16 residues. Germline CDR1 is SGHRS and CDR2 is YFSETQ. With V trimmed by 0 bases and J by 5 bases, 4 bases remained unmatched.

The chain joins TRBV4-2 to TRBJ2-7, with TRBD1 as a possible D gene (5 bases). The CDR3 loop spans 14 amino acids. Trimming removed 0 bases at V and 3 bases at J, with 9 bases between. CDR1 and CDR2 from the germline V gene are LGHNA and YNFKEQ. CDR3 residues: CASSQDRGHYEQYF. The CDR3 bases are TGTGCCAGCAGCCAAGATAGGGGTCACTACGAGCAGTACTTC.